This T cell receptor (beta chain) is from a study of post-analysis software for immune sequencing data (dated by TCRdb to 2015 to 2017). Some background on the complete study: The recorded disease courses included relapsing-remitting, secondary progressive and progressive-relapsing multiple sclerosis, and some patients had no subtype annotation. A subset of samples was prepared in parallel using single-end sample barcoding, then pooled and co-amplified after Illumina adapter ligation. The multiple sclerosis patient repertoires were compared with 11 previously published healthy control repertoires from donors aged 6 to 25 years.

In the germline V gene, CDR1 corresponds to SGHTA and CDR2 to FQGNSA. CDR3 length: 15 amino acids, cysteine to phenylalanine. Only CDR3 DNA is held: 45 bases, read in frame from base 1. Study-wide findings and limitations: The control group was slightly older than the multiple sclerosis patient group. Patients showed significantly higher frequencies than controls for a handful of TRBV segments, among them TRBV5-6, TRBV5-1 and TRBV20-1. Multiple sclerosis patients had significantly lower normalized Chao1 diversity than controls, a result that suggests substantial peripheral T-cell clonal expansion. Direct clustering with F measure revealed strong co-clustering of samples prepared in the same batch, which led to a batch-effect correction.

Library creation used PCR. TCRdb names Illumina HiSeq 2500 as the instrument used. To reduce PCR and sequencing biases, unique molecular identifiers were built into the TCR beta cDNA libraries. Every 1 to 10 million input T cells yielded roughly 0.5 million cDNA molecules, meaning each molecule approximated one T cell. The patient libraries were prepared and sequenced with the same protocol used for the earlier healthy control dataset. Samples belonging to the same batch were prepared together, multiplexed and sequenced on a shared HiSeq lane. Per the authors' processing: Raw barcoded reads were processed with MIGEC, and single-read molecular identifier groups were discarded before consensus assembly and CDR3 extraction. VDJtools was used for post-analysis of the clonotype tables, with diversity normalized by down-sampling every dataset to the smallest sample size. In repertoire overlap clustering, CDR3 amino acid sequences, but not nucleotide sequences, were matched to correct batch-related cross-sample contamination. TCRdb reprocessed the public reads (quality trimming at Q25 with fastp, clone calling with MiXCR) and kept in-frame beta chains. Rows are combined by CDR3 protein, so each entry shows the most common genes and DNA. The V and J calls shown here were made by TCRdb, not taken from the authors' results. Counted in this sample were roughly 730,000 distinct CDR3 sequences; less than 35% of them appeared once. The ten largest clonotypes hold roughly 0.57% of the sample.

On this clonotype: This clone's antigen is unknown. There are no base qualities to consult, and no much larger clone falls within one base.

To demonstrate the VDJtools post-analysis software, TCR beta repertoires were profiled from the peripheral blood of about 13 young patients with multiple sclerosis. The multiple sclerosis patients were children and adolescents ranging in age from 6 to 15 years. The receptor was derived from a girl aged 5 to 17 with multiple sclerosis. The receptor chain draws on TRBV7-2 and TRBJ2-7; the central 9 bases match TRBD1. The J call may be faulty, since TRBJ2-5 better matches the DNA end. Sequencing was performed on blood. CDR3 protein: CASSPPGQGTETQYF. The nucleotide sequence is TGTGCCAGCAGCCCACCGGGACAGGGAACCGAGACCCAGTACTTC.